These 16 T cell receptor beta chains share one sample of origin, sequenced in a study of CD8+CD57+ T cells in acquired aplastic anemia (dated by TCRdb to the late 2010s). The patients picked for sequencing were ones in whom flow cytometry had shown an expansion of CD8+CD57+ cells. Sequenced using an Illumina HiSeq 2000. TCR beta VDJ combination and CDR3 sequence profiling used genomic DNA as the template. TCRdb cleaned the public reads at Q25 with fastp, built clones with MiXCR and kept in-frame beta chains. Rows are combined by CDR3 protein, so each entry shows the most common genes and DNA. This sample holds about 180,000 distinct CDR3 sequences; about 50% were observed only once. About an eighth of the sample rests with the top ten. Sequencing was carried out using sorted CD4+, CD8+, or CD8+CD57+ T cells (not recorded which) from PBMCs. The origin of the receptors is a human donor with aplastic anemia.

The chain recombines TRBV19 with TRBJ1-5, with a weak D call TRBD1 (5 bases). Germline CDR1 LNHDA, CDR2 SQIVND (reference sequence). V was cut by 5 bases and J by 11 bases, with 13 bases left in between. There are 12 residues in the CDR3. CDR3 sequence: CASSRVRETQHF. The CDR3 DNA follows: TGTGCCAGTAGTCGGGTCAGGGAGACCCAGCATTTT.

The V and J genes are TRBV20-1 and TRBJ1-2, with 8 bases matching TRBD1. The germline V gene has CDR1 DFQATT and CDR2 SNEGSKA (reference sequence). CDR3 length: 14 residues. V was pared by 2 bases and J by 4 bases, with 6 bases of the junction left unmatched. CDR3 sequence: CSARSGGGGYGYTF. CDR3 bases: TGCAGTGCTAGATCAGGGGGCGGAGGCTATGGCTACACCTTC.

The chain combines TRBV19 with TRBJ1-2; TRBD1 agrees at 11 bases. V lost 3 bases and J lost 4; bases outside the gene matches: 4. Germline values: CDR1 LNHDA, CDR2 SQIVND (reference sequence). The CDR3 contains 15 residues. The DNA of the CDR3 is TGTGCCAGTAGTATCGGGACAGGGGGAGGCTATGGCTACACCTTC. As protein: CASSIGTGGGYGYTF. The full variable domain, rest sourced from reference TRBV19 and TRBJ1-2, is DGGITQSPKYLFRKEGQNVTLSCEQNLNHDAMYWYRQDPGQGLRLIYYSQIVNDFQKGDIAEGYSVSREKKESFPLTVTSAQKNPTAFYLCASSIGTGGGYGYTFGSGTRLTVV.

V and J are TRBV29-1 and TRBJ2-7; D is possibly TRBD1 (7 bases). CDR1 and CDR2 (germline): SQVTM, ANQGSEA. The CDR3 covers 15 residues. Trimming pared 2 bases from V and 2 bases from J, leaving 16 bases between. DNA for the CDR3: TGCAGCGTTGAAAATAGGGCAGGGGGGACCTACGAGCAGTACTTC. Translated: CSVENRAGGTYEQYF.

Regarding this clonotype: This CDR3 fails to terminate in the conserved phenylalanine or tryptophan, so it likely reflects a read error. The CDR3 loop reads CASRQGSSTDTQYL. The CDR3 nucleotides are TGTGCCAGCAGACAGGGGTCTAGCACAGATACGCAGTATCTT. This rearrangement joins TRBV6-1 to TRBJ2-3, with TRBD1 matching over 7 bases. This CDR3 comprises 14 residues. With 6 bases clipped from V and 0 bases from J, the junction kept 3 bases outside the gene matches. From germline, CDR1 is MNHNS and CDR2 SASEGT.

At least ten counts were recorded for this clonotype. J is TRBJ1-1 and V is TRBV19; D may be TRBD1 (6 bases). Germline CDR1 is LNHDA and CDR2 is SQIVND (reference sequence). The CDR3 is 16 residues long. Deletions cut 0 bases from V and 2 bases from J, with 13 bases between. Written as DNA, the CDR3 is TGTGCCAGTAGTATAGATTCCGCAGGGGCAAACACTGAAGCTTTCTTT. Encoded protein: CASSIDSAGANTEAFF.

This clonotype was seen many times. The genes are TRBV10-3 and TRBJ2-1, with 11 bases identical to TRBD2. CDR3 length equals 16 residues. V trimming: 11 bases; J trimming: 5 bases; junction bases outside the gene matches: 14. Germline CDR1 ENHRY, CDR2 SYGVKD. The DNA of the CDR3 is TGTGCCGCGGGGGCTAGCGGGGGGAAAAATAACAATGAGCAGTTCTTC. This codes for CAAGASGGKNNNEQFF.

This clonotype has more than one count but fewer than ten. Given a much more abundant clone one base away, this may be a read error. The chain carries TRBV10-3 and TRBJ1-6; D not certain. V lost 5 bases, J lost 7 bases, and 6 bases lay in between. This CDR3 is 12 amino acids long. CDR1 is ENHRY, CDR2 SYGVKD, per germline. CDR3 loop: CAISPTNSPLHF. CDR3 nucleotides: TGTGCCATCAGTCCCACCAATTCACCCCTCCACTTT.

Notes on this clonotype: Compared with germline, one end of the junction differs, possibly owing to a read error. The chain uses TRBV5-1 and TRBJ1-1; no reliable D call. CDR3 length: 12 amino acids. Germline CDR1 reads SGHRS; CDR2 reads YFSETQ. CDR3 in amino acids: CASSLENTVAFF. CDR3 nucleotide sequence: TGCGCCAGCAGCTTGGAGAACACTGTAGCTTTCTTT.

This clonotype was detected only once. This chain links TRBV25-1 with TRBJ2-5, with 8 bases lining up with TRBD1. With V trimmed by 0 bases and J by 3 bases, 3 bases remained unmatched. Germline V gene sequence: CDR1 MGHDK, CDR2 SYGVNS. This CDR3 has 15 amino acids. CDR3 coding DNA: TGTGCCAGCAGTGAATACACGACAGGGGAAGAGACCCAGTACTTC. Its translation is CASSEYTTGEETQYF.

About this clonotype: A read error may be the cause here, since a much bigger clone is one base away. The V gene is TRBV10-3, the J gene TRBJ1-2; 7 nucleotides match TRBD1. From germline, CDR1 is ENHRY and CDR2 SYGVKD. J lost 5 bases, V lost 4 bases, and 10 bases had no gene match. The CDR3 covers 15 residues. DNA of the CDR3: TGTGCCATCAGTGTCCACCCACAGGGGCTGTATGGCTACACCTTC. Its translation is CAISVHPQGLYGYTF.

This clonotype was seen a handful of times. This rearrangement joins TRBV5-5 to TRBJ1-5; no definite D call. V gave up 2 bases and J gave up 0 bases, with 6 bases separating them. The CDR3 length is 14 residues. Germline V lookup: CDR1 SGHKS, CDR2 YYEKEE (reference sequence). The CDR3 protein is CASSLGISNQPQHF. The CDR3 coding sequence is TGTGCCAGCAGCTTAGGCATTAGCAATCAGCCCCAGCATTTT.

CDR3 nucleotide sequence: TGTGCCAGCAGTTACGAAGCGGGGGGCCCGAACACCGGGGAGCTGTTTTTT. Residues: CASSYEAGGPNTGELFF. This chain links TRBV6-2 or TRBV6-3 with TRBJ2-2; 9 nucleotides line up with TRBD2. The CDR3 is 17 amino acids. V was pared by 2 bases and J by 0 bases, with 4 bases of the junction left unmatched. Per the germline V gene, CDR1 is MNHEY and CDR2 is SVGEGT.

The chain joins TRBV20-1 to TRBJ2-3; D not certain. The CDR3 spans 13 residues. CDR1 is DFQATT and CDR2 is SNEGSKA in the germline V gene (reference sequence). Trimming removed 0 bases at V and 1 base at J, with 5 bases between. The CDR3 is CSARDEGTDTQYF. CDR3 coding DNA: TGCAGTGCTAGAGATGAAGGCACAGATACGCAGTATTTT.

This chain joins TRBV12-3 or TRBV12-4 and TRBJ1-6; perhaps TRBD1 as D (5 bases). The V end lost 5 bases, the J end lost 13 bases, and 18 bases lay between the germline ends. This CDR3 region has 14 residues. CDR3 nucleotides: TGTGCCAGCAGTCCCCGGCAGGGTGAATGGCCCCTCCACTTT. Translation: CASSPRQGEWPLHF.

The chain is built from TRBV5-6 and TRBJ2-6; 9 bases map to TRBD1. Germline V CDR1 and CDR2: SGHDT, YYEEEE. This CDR3 has 18 residues. J gave up 0 bases and V 5 bases, and 9 bases lay outside the gene matches. The chain's CDR3 is CASRAGTGSFSGANVLTF. CDR3 nucleotide sequence: TGTGCCAGCAGGGCCGGGACAGGGTCTTTCTCTGGGGCCAACGTCCTGACTTTC.